This T cell receptor beta chain comes out of a study of technical replicates of blood from a handful of donors. CDR1 is SQVTM, CDR2 ANQGSEA, per germline. V dropped 3 bases and J dropped 5; count of bases not matched to a gene: 7. CDR3 size: 14 residues. Here immunoSEQ multiplex PCR was the method, and the copy in TCRdb shows in-frame clones only, minus some. The sample holds about 76,000 clones, more than 85% seen once. The TCR sequence derives from a human donor in good health. This sequence joins TRBV29-1 and TRBJ2-1, with TRBD1 matching over 7 bases. The sequenced material came from T cells isolated from PBMCs. The CDR3 spells CSVDRDSSHNEQFF. For the CDR3, the DNA is TGCAGCGTTGACAGGGACAGTTCCCACAATGAGCAGTTCTTC.